One sample yielded the 10 T cell receptor beta chains listed below, sequenced in a study of blood T cell repertoires in COVID-19 (dated by TCRdb to 2018 to 2020). Libraries were built with the immunoSEQ multiplex PCR assay. TCRdb stores this immuneACCESS table with in-frame sequences only. Part of the clones is absent; in the studies checked, under half of the shortfall reflects unresolved V genes, and no reason is known for the rest. The sample table holds over 250,000 clones, of which roughly 77% were seen once. The ten largest clonotypes hold 3.3% of the sample. Sequenced input: peripheral blood. Every receptor here comes from a woman older than 75 with acute or convalescent COVID-19.

The V gene is TRBV2, the J gene TRBJ1-1; 7 nucleotides agree with TRBD1. J was trimmed by 5 bases and V by 4 bases; bases with no gene match: 16. CDR3 length: 17 amino acids. The germline V gene encodes CDR1 SNHLY and CDR2 FYNNEI. The CDR3 reads CASSGAGGSYLGTEAFF. The CDR3 coding sequence is TGTGCCAGCAGTGGGGCAGGGGGTTCTTATCTAGGGACTGAAGCTTTCTTT.

The rearrangement uses TRBV7-9 and TRBJ1-1; D might be TRBD1 (6 bases). Per germline, CDR1 SEHNR and CDR2 FQNEAQ (reference sequence). With 5 bases removed from V and 1 base from J, the gap between germline ends came to 11 bases. The CDR3 totals 14 residues. CDR3 DNA sequence: TGTGCCAGCAGCAATAGGACAGAGAACACTGAAGCTTTCTTT. Its translation is CASSNRTENTEAFF.

The J gene is TRBJ2-1, the V gene TRBV3-1 (or the pseudogene TRBV3-2); 9 bases match TRBD1. The V gene end was trimmed by 2 bases and the J gene end by 0 bases; junction bases not matched to a gene: 2. Germline CDR1 LGHDT, CDR2 YNNKEL (reference sequence). The CDR3 runs 16 residues. In DNA, the CDR3 is TGTGCCAGCAGCCAATTGACAGGGGGCTCCTACAATGAGCAGTTCTTC. Protein product: CASSQLTGGSYNEQFF.

V is TRBV3-1 (or the pseudogene TRBV3-2) and J is TRBJ1-1; no reliable D call. The germline gives CDR1 LGHDT, CDR2 YNNKEL (reference sequence). V was clipped by 1 base and J by 6 bases, with 9 bases between them. The CDR3 has 13 residues. For the CDR3, the DNA is TGTGCCAGCAGCCAAGGGCGGGGTTCTGAAGCTTTCTTT. It yields the protein CASSQGRGSEAFF.

This clone has just a few counts. The chain has TRBV21-1 and TRBJ2-4; the listed D gene, TRBD1, was not tested against the DNA. TRBV21-1 is a recognized pseudogene. This CDR3 contains 20 residues. The CDR3 DNA reads as TGTGCCAGCAGCGGTTACTTACAGGGTAGGTTAGGTGCGGCCAAAAACATTCAGTACTTC. Translated, it gives CASSGYLQGRLGAAKNIQYF.

The chain uses TRBV9 and TRBJ2-7; 9 bases line up with TRBD1. The CDR3 is made up of 11 amino acids. CDR1 SGDLS and CDR2 YYNGEE come from the germline V gene. V shed 3 bases, J shed 11 bases, and the junction held 3 bases outside the gene matches. The CDR3 DNA reads as TGTGCCAGCAGCGGAACAGGGGGCAAGTACTTC. It codes for CASSGTGGKYF.

The rearrangement links TRBV27 to TRBJ2-5; D possibly corresponds to TRBD1 (5 bases). Trimming took 6 bases from V and 7 from J, leaving 18 bases between them. CDR3 length equals 14 residues. Germline loops: CDR1 MNHEY, CDR2 SMNVEV (reference sequence). The CDR3 region is CASRPQAQMMTQYF. CDR3 in DNA: TGTGCCAGCAGACCACAGGCTCAGATGATGACCCAGTACTTC.

V gene TRBV7-9 combines with J gene TRBJ2-2, with 7 bases that match TRBD2. The germline CDR1 and CDR2 sequences are SEHNR and FQNEAQ (reference sequence). The CDR3 is 15 amino acids. The J segment lost 0 bases and the V segment lost 6 bases, leaving 4 bases of the junction unmatched. The CDR3 spells CASRSAGTNTGELFF. CDR3 DNA: TGTGCCAGCAGATCAGCGGGAACGAACACCGGGGAGCTGTTTTTT. Using reference TRBV7-9 and TRBJ2-2 for the parts outside the CDR3, the full variable domain is DTGVSQNPRHKITKRGQNVTFRCDPISEHNRLYWYRQTLGQGPEFLTYFQNEAQLEKSRLLSDRFSAERPKGSFSTLEIQRTEQGDSAMYLCASRSAGTNTGELFFGEGSRLTVL.

The chain carries TRBV3-1 (or the pseudogene TRBV3-2) and TRBJ2-7; TRBD1 aligns across 9 bases. J gave up 2 bases and V 1 base, and 3 bases lay outside the gene matches. CDR1 is LGHDT and CDR2 is YNNKEL in the germline V gene (reference sequence). The CDR3 has 15 residues. The DNA of the CDR3 is TGTGCCAGCAGCCAAGGGACAGGGGTACCCTACGAGCAGTACTTC. Its protein is CASSQGTGVPYEQYF.

The chain employs TRBV18 and TRBJ2-5; D perhaps matches TRBD2 (5 bases). The germline V and J ends were trimmed by 4 bases and 5 bases, with 14 bases remaining between them. This CDR3 has 14 amino acids. Looked up from germline, CDR1 is KGHSH and CDR2 is LQKENI. The CDR3 loop reads CASSLRSTGETQYF. CDR3 coding DNA: TGTGCCAGCTCACTAAGATCCACGGGGGAGACCCAGTACTTC.